These T cell receptor beta chains were read from a single sample in a study of technical replicates of blood from a few donors. Assay: immunoSEQ multiplex PCR; the TCRdb copy retains only in-frame clones and omits some. In the table there are about 70,000 clones, about 94% of which are singletons. The sample taken for sequencing was T cells isolated from PBMCs. The source is a human donor in good health. CDR3s include the opening cysteine and the closing phenylalanine or tryptophan. The order of the fields is D gene, CDR3 length, J gene, V gene, clone size, CDR3 DNA, CDR3 protein. A D gene is named only where the DNA matches it firmly. Size is omitted from some rows. Given values are once, few, many or a class for expanded clones.

d_call: TRBD2
cdr3_length: 15
j_call: TRBJ2-1
v_call: TRBV19
clone_size: -
cdr3_nt: TGTGCCAGTACCTTGATAGCGGGAGGGGACAATGAGCAGTTCTTC
cdr3_aa: CASTLIAGGDNEQFF

d_call: -
cdr3_length: 13
j_call: TRBJ2-2
v_call: TRBV7-2
clone_size: -
cdr3_nt: TGTGCCAGCAGCTTTGGGAGCGCCGGGGAGCTGTTTTTT
cdr3_aa: CASSFGSAGELFF

d_call: TRBD1
cdr3_length: 13
j_call: TRBJ1-2
v_call: TRBV2
clone_size: few
cdr3_nt: TGTGCCAGCAGTCGAGGACAGGGCTATGGCTACACCTTC
cdr3_aa: CASSRGQGYGYTF

d_call: -
cdr3_length: 12
j_call: TRBJ1-1
v_call: TRBV10-3
clone_size: -
cdr3_nt: TGTGCCATCGGGGAGGGCACAGGGAAAGCTTTCTTT
cdr3_aa: CAIGEGTGKAFF

d_call: -
cdr3_length: 14
j_call: TRBJ1-4
v_call: TRBV19
clone_size: -
cdr3_nt: TGTGCCAGTAGTATAAGGGGCGGTAATGAAAAACTGTTTTTT
cdr3_aa: CASSIRGGNEKLFF

d_call: -
cdr3_length: 12
j_call: TRBJ1-2
v_call: TRBV21-1
clone_size: once
cdr3_nt: TGTGCCAGCAGCCCACGGGAGCAAGGCTACACCTTC
cdr3_aa: CASSPREQGYTF

d_call: -
cdr3_length: 12
j_call: TRBJ1-1
v_call: TRBV2
clone_size: few
cdr3_nt: TGTGCCAGCGAATTCGGGAACACTGAAGCTTTCTTT
cdr3_aa: CASEFGNTEAFF

d_call: TRBD1
cdr3_length: 15
j_call: TRBJ1-2
v_call: TRBV7-2
clone_size: -
cdr3_nt: TGTGCCAGCAGCCCCTCTAGGACAGGAAATCGCGGCTACACCTTC
cdr3_aa: CASSPSRTGNRGYTF

d_call: TRBD2
cdr3_length: 14
j_call: TRBJ2-1
v_call: TRBV6-1
clone_size: -
cdr3_nt: TGTGCCAGCTATAGCGGGATGGTCACCCATGAGCAGTTCTTC
cdr3_aa: CASYSGMVTHEQFF

d_call: -
cdr3_length: 14
j_call: TRBJ2-5
v_call: TRBV5-1
clone_size: once
cdr3_nt: TGCGCCAGCAGTTACGGGAGTAGAGGAGAGACCCAGTACTTC
cdr3_aa: CASSYGSRGETQYF

d_call: -
cdr3_length: 14
j_call: TRBJ2-3
v_call: TRBV7-6
clone_size: -
cdr3_nt: TGTGCCAGCAGCTTAGGGGGGGAAACAGATACGCAGTATTTT
cdr3_aa: CASSLGGETDTQYF

d_call: TRBD1
cdr3_length: 15
j_call: TRBJ2-7
v_call: TRBV7-9
clone_size: -
cdr3_nt: TGTGCCAGCAGCTTATTAGGGACAGGGGGCTCCGAGCAGTACTTC
cdr3_aa: CASSLLGTGGSEQYF

d_call: TRBD2
cdr3_length: 23
j_call: TRBJ2-7
v_call: TRBV14
clone_size: -
cdr3_nt: TGTGCCAGCAGCCAAGAAAACCACCCCCCGAGGACAGGGACTAGCGGGAGCTCGGACGAGCAGTACTTC
cdr3_aa: CASSQENHPPRTGTSGSSDEQYF

d_call: -
cdr3_length: 13
j_call: TRBJ2-7
v_call: TRBV28
clone_size: -
cdr3_nt: TGTGCCAGCAGTTTATATGGGGCCAACGAGCAGTACTTC
cdr3_aa: CASSLYGANEQYF

d_call: TRBD2
cdr3_length: 15
j_call: TRBJ2-1
v_call: TRBV6-5
clone_size: -
cdr3_nt: TGTGCCAGCAGTGGACTAGCGGTATCCTACAATGAGCAGTTCTTC
cdr3_aa: CASSGLAVSYNEQFF

d_call: TRBD2
cdr3_length: 16
j_call: TRBJ2-3
v_call: TRBV5-1
clone_size: -
cdr3_nt: TGCGCCAGCAGCTTGGAGCTAGCGGGAGCTTCAGATACGCAGTATTTT
cdr3_aa: CASSLELAGASDTQYF

d_call: TRBD2
cdr3_length: 14
j_call: TRBJ2-2
v_call: TRBV6-4
clone_size: -
cdr3_nt: TGTGCCAGCAGAGGACTAGCGGGAGAAGGGGAGCTGTTTTTT
cdr3_aa: CASRGLAGEGELFF

d_call: TRBD1
cdr3_length: 15
j_call: TRBJ2-2
v_call: TRBV2
clone_size: -
cdr3_nt: TGTGCCAGCAGTGAATGGGACAGGCCCACCGGGGAGCTGTTTTTT
cdr3_aa: CASSEWDRPTGELFF

d_call: -
cdr3_length: 16
j_call: TRBJ2-3
v_call: TRBV11-3
clone_size: -
cdr3_nt: TGTGCCAGCAGTCCCAGCCGCCCAGGCAGGGCAGATACGCAGTATTTT
cdr3_aa: CASSPSRPGRADTQYF

d_call: TRBD1
cdr3_length: 16
j_call: TRBJ2-7
v_call: TRBV6-6
clone_size: -
cdr3_nt: TGTGCCAGCAGTTTAAAGGGACAGCTACTTCCCTACGAGCAGTACTTC
cdr3_aa: CASSLKGQLLPYEQYF

d_call: -
cdr3_length: 14
j_call: TRBJ2-3
v_call: TRBV6-1
clone_size: once
cdr3_nt: TGTGCCAGCAGTGAACCGGAAGGGGGTCATACGCAGTATTTT
cdr3_aa: CASSEPEGGHTQYF

d_call: TRBD1
cdr3_length: 15
j_call: TRBJ1-5
v_call: TRBV11-1
clone_size: -
cdr3_nt: TGTGCCAGCAGCCTTGGGACAGCAAGCAATCAGCCCCAGCATTTT
cdr3_aa: CASSLGTASNQPQHF

d_call: -
cdr3_length: 13
j_call: TRBJ1-1
v_call: TRBV5-4
clone_size: -
cdr3_nt: TGTGCCAGCAGCCCCCGAGAGAACACTGAAGCTTTCTTT
cdr3_aa: CASSPRENTEAFF

d_call: -
cdr3_length: 12
j_call: TRBJ1-1
v_call: TRBV27
clone_size: -
cdr3_nt: TGTGCCAGCAAGGACAGTTACACTGAAGCTTTCTTT
cdr3_aa: CASKDSYTEAFF

d_call: -
cdr3_length: 12
j_call: TRBJ2-1
v_call: TRBV25-1
clone_size: -
cdr3_nt: TGTGCCAGCAGTACCTCGTATAGTGAGCAGTTCTTC
cdr3_aa: CASSTSYSEQFF

d_call: TRBD2
cdr3_length: 17
j_call: TRBJ2-2
v_call: TRBV9
clone_size: -
cdr3_nt: TGTGCCAGCAGCGCCCTCAGCGGGAGCCTGAACACCGGGGAGCTGTTTTTT
cdr3_aa: CASSALSGSLNTGELFF

d_call: TRBD2
cdr3_length: 14
j_call: TRBJ2-1
v_call: TRBV10-3
clone_size: few
cdr3_nt: TGTGCCATCAGTGGGACTAGCGGCTACAATGAGCAGTTCTTC
cdr3_aa: CAISGTSGYNEQFF

d_call: TRBD1
cdr3_length: 16
j_call: TRBJ2-1
v_call: TRBV19
clone_size: -
cdr3_nt: TGTGCCAGTAGTAGACAGGGGGCAGGGGCTTACAATGAGCAGTTCTTC
cdr3_aa: CASSRQGAGAYNEQFF

d_call: -
cdr3_length: 16
j_call: TRBJ2-7
v_call: TRBV4-1
clone_size: -
cdr3_nt: TGCGCCAGCAGCCAGATAGCCCGGGTAGAAAGAAGCGAGCAGTACTTC
cdr3_aa: CASSQIARVERSEQYF

d_call: -
cdr3_length: 14
j_call: TRBJ2-7
v_call: TRBV6-5
clone_size: -
cdr3_nt: TGTGCCAGCAGTCTACAGGGTCATCAGTACGAGCAGTACTTC
cdr3_aa: CASSLQGHQYEQYF

d_call: TRBD2
cdr3_length: 15
j_call: TRBJ2-7
v_call: TRBV2
clone_size: -
cdr3_nt: TGTGCCAGCAGTGGTTTAGCGGGAGGGCCCCACGAGCAGTACTTC
cdr3_aa: CASSGLAGGPHEQYF

d_call: -
cdr3_length: 14
j_call: TRBJ2-7
v_call: TRBV6-1
clone_size: once
cdr3_nt: TGTGCCAGCGAAAGGGAGGCGAGCTCCTACGAGCAGTACTTC
cdr3_aa: CASEREASSYEQYF

d_call: -
cdr3_length: 13
j_call: TRBJ2-7
v_call: TRBV2
clone_size: -
cdr3_nt: TGTGCCAGCATGTACAGGTGGAAAGACGAGCAGTACTTC
cdr3_aa: CASMYRWKDEQYF